One sample yielded the 3 T cell receptor beta chains listed below, sequenced in a study of blood T cell repertoires in COVID-19 (TCRdb year 2020). Library prep was done by the immunoSEQ multiplex PCR assay. TCRdb's version of the immuneACCESS table is confined to in-frame rearrangements and falls short of the full clone set. An unresolved V gene accounts for under half of the shortfall where checked; the remainder is of unknown origin. A total of a few hundred thousand clones appear in this sample, 84% of them only once. The top ten clonotypes cover approximately 6.5% of the sample. Sequenced sample: PBMCs or T cells enriched from blood (not recorded which). The receptors come from a woman aged 40 to 55 who had recovered from COVID-19.

This sequence joins TRBV9 and TRBJ2-1, with TRBD2 identical over 8 bases. The CDR3 covers 14 residues. The V gene end was trimmed by 5 bases and the J gene end by 6 bases; junction bases not matched to a gene: 7. Germline loops: CDR1 SGDLS, CDR2 YYNGEE. CDR3 DNA: TGTGCCAGCAGGGTTGGACTAGCCTCCAATGAGCAGTTCTTC. It is translated as CASRVGLASNEQFF.

The chain combines TRBV9 with TRBJ1-2; the D is unclear. This CDR3 is 14 amino acids long. V shed 3 bases and J shed 4 bases, with 13 bases lying between them. CDR1 is SGDLS, CDR2 YYNGEE, per germline. Written as DNA, the CDR3 is TGTGCCAGCAGCGCCACCAGACTGGGCTATGGCTACACCTTC. It yields the protein CASSATRLGYGYTF.

A note on this clone: Its ends do not fully match the called genes, so a read error is possible. V and J are TRBV28 and TRBJ1-4; unclear D gene. The CDR3 has 13 residues. CDR1 MDHEN and CDR2 SYDVKM come from the germline V gene. CDR3 nucleotides: TGTGCCAGCAGTTCCGACACTAGTGAAAAACTGTTTTTT. It encodes CASSSDTSEKLFF.